These 15 T cell receptor beta chains were all obtained from the same sample, sequenced in a study of CD8+ T cells in alopecia areata listed by TCRdb under 2018. Library prep was done by the immunoSEQ multiplex PCR assay. RNA was extracted from all samples and reverse transcribed into cDNA, which served as template for TCR sequencing. Here the immuneACCESS table is served through TCRdb, limited to in-frame sequences with V and J called. Missing clones are a known gap in these copies; in checked studies unresolved V genes cover under half, and the rest lacks a known reason. The sample records about 110,000 clones, none occurring a single time. The ten most abundant clones make up about 19% of the sample. The sample comprised lesional skin. These receptors all come from a C3H/HeJ mouse with alopecia areata. The MHC haplotype carried by mice of this strain is H2-k.

Details on this clone: Genes and germline are mouse. Read sequence stops 4 residues before the CDR3 end, and the germline J gene provides the missing end. J is TRBJ2-1 and V is TRBV13-1; D gene uncertain. This CDR3 has 14 residues. Germline lookup yields CDR1 NSHNY and CDR2 SYGAGN. V shed 1 base and J shed 1 base, with 6 bases lying between them. Here the CDR3 reads CASSDIQNYAEQFF. The covered CDR3 bases are TGTGCCAGCAGTGATATCCAAAACTATGCT.

This clone was observed a few times. Here the gene names and germline are mouse. The read ends 4 residues early relative to the CDR3; the germline J gene fills the gap. V gene TRBV1 combines with J gene TRBJ2-5; no clear D gene. This CDR3 is built from 14 residues. Germline values: CDR1 NSQYPW, CDR2 LRSPGD (reference sequence). The chain's CDR3 is CTCSADITQDTQYF. The covered CDR3 bases are TGCACCTGCAGTGCAGATATCACCCAGGAC.

In this sample, this clone turned up a few times. Gene names denote mouse genes. The read ends 4 residues early relative to the CDR3; the germline J gene fills the gap. The chain couples TRBV13-3 to TRBJ2-5; TRBD2 agrees at 10 bases. CDR1 is NNHDY and CDR2 is SYVADS in the germline V gene. CDR3 length: 14 residues. The part of the CDR3 DNA that was read is TGTGCCAGCAGCGCCCGGGACTGGGGAGAC. The encoded protein is CASSARDWGD. The full CDR3 is CASSARDWGDTQYF.

Concerning this clone: Genes and germline are mouse. The read is 4 residues too short to cover the CDR3 end, so that end is filled in from the germline J gene. The chain couples TRBV13-3 to TRBJ2-3; 11 bases agree with TRBD2. Trimming took 1 base from V and 0 from J; bases not matched to a gene: 7. CDR1 is NNHDY, CDR2 SYVADS, per germline. The CDR3 loop spans 18 amino acids. The CDR3 bases that were read are TGTGCCAGCAGTGATCGGGACTGGGGGCGAACTAGTGCAGAA. Its translation is CASSDRDWGRTSAE. The full CDR3 is CASSDRDWGRTSAETLYF.

Note on this clone: Gene names and germline match the mouse. Read sequence stops 4 residues before the CDR3 end, and the germline J gene provides the missing end. The chain recombines TRBV19 with TRBJ2-5, with 8 nucleotides matching TRBD2. From germline, CDR1 is FNHDT and CDR2 SITEND (reference sequence). The CDR3 loop spans 14 amino acids. CDR3 residues: CASSFRGGADTQYF. Incomplete CDR3 DNA: TGTGCCAGCAGTTTCCGGGGGGGCGCAGAC.

In its sample, this clone was seen many times. Gene names are mouse gene names. The read terminates 4 residues before the CDR3 end, so the remaining end is supplied by the germline J gene. J is TRBJ2-1 and V is TRBV13-3; D might be TRBD2 (5 bases). The germline gives CDR1 NNHDY, CDR2 SYVADS. This CDR3 is 16 amino acids long. V was trimmed by 1 base and J by 0 bases, leaving 11 bases between them. The CDR3 is CASSDSLLGNYAEQFF. The covered CDR3 bases are TGTGCCAGCAGTGATTCCCTGCTGGGTAACTATGCT.

This clone was counted at least ten times. Genes here carry mouse names. The CDR3 end falls 4 residues outside the read, so it is completed with the germline J gene. J is TRBJ2-2 and V is TRBV13-3; 8 nucleotides match TRBD1. From germline, CDR1 is NNHDY and CDR2 SYVADS. V lost 2 bases to trimming and J lost 4 bases; unmatched junction nucleotides: 7. This CDR3 has 16 amino acids. The sequenced part of the CDR3 DNA is TGTGCCAGCAGTGAAGCAGGGGGCGCATTCACCGGG. Its translation: CASSEAGGAFTG. In full, the CDR3 reads CASSEAGGAFTGQLYF.

This clone has just a few counts. Gene labels here are mouse ones. The CDR3 goes on 4 residues after the read ends, and that part is filled in from the germline J gene. The chain employs TRBV1 and TRBJ2-3; 9 bases fit TRBD1. The CDR3 loop spans 20 amino acids. Germline CDR1 is NSQYPW and CDR2 is LRSPGD (reference sequence). V lost 2 bases, J lost 0 bases, and 15 bases stayed unmatched. CDR3: CTCSAYGQGRLGGSAETLYF. CDR3 DNA (partial): TGCACCTGCAGTGCATACGGACAGGGGAGGTTGGGGGGAAGTGCAGAA. Based on the CDR3 plus reference TRBV1 and TRBJ2-3, the full variable domain is VTLLEQNPRWRLVPRGQAVNLRCILKNSQYPWMSWYQQDLQKQLQWLFTLRSPGDKEVKSLPGADYLATRVTDTELRLQVANMSQGRTLYCTCSAYGQGRLGGSAETLYFGSGTRLTVL.

This clone appeared a few times. Mouse names are used for the genes. The CDR3 is cut off 4 residues early in the read; its end comes from the germline J gene. The chain has TRBV31 and TRBJ2-3; weak D call: TRBD2 (7 bases). Trimming cost V 0 bases and J 3 bases, with 13 bases left between them. The CDR3 extends over 15 amino acids. Germline V CDR1 and CDR2: GKSSPN, SITVG. CDR3 region: CAWSLGGLKAETLYF. The covered CDR3 bases are TGTGCCTGGAGTCTAGGGGGGCTTAAGGCAGAA.

This clone has a handful of counts. All gene names here are mouse names. The read terminates 4 residues before the CDR3 end, so the remaining end is supplied by the germline J gene. The V and J genes are TRBV1 and TRBJ1-1; 8 bases are shared with TRBD1. CDR3 length equals 14 residues. CDR1 NSQYPW and CDR2 LRSPGD come from the germline V gene (reference sequence). The CDR3 reads CTCSADRGQAEVFF. CDR3 DNA (partial): TGCACCTGCAGTGCAGACCGGGGACAGGCA.

This clone has a handful of counts. TCRdb's protein and the DNA translation differ at residue 12; the protein here comes from the DNA. Mouse gene names and germline throughout. Read coverage stops 3 residues before the CDR3 terminus; the germline J gene supplies the remainder. The chain is built from TRBV19 and TRBJ1-3, with TRBD1 matching 12 bases. The CDR3 spans 15 residues. The junction had 4 bases not matched to a gene; V was cut back by 4 bases and J by 5 bases. Germline CDR1 and CDR2: FNHDT and SITEND (reference sequence). The CDR3 reads CASSLGQGARNTLYF. The CDR3 DNA, read in part, is TGTGCCAGCAGTTTGGGACAGGGGGCCCGAAATACG.

On this clone itself: Gene names denote mouse genes. The read gets to within 4 residues of the CDR3 end, and the germline J gene fills in the rest. The chain has TRBV1 and TRBJ1-4; TRBD1 agrees at 7 bases. Per germline, CDR1 NSQYPW and CDR2 LRSPGD (reference sequence). V shed 2 bases, J shed 3 bases, and the junction held 3 bases outside the gene matches. This CDR3 has 15 amino acids. The sequenced CDR3 bases are TGCACCTGCAGTGCACAGGGGGTGCCCAACGAA. Translation gives CTCSAQGVPNE. Given in full, the CDR3 is CTCSAQGVPNERLFF.

Comments on this clone: Any gene name here is a mouse gene name. With the read ending 4 residues before the CDR3 end, the germline J gene is used to fill in that end. The same CDR3 arises from other DNA sequences in this sample as well. V usage is TRBV13-3 and J usage is TRBJ2-2; 11 bases align to TRBD1. Per germline, CDR1 NNHDY and CDR2 SYVADS. With 5 bases clipped from V and 6 bases from J, the junction kept 3 bases outside the gene matches. The CDR3 sequence is 14 residues long. This CDR3 reads CASSPGQGAGQLYF. The sequenced part of the CDR3 DNA is TGTGCCAGCAGCCCGGGACAGGGGGCCGGG.

This clone was counted only a few times. The genes are named according to mouse. The read terminates 4 residues before the CDR3 end, so the remaining end is supplied by the germline J gene. V usage is TRBV13-3 and J usage is TRBJ2-4, with 9 bases fitting TRBD2. The CDR3 consists of 16 residues. CDR1 is NNHDY, CDR2 SYVADS, per germline. The V gene end was trimmed by 0 bases and the J gene end by 1 base; junction bases not matched to a gene: 3. CDR3 amino acids: CASSDGLGVGQNTLYF. The sequenced part of the CDR3 DNA is TGTGCCAGCAGTGATGGACTGGGGGTGGGTCAAAAC.

For this clone: Gene names are the mouse ones. The CDR3 end lies 4 residues beyond the end of the read and is filled in from the germline J gene. V usage is TRBV19 and J usage is TRBJ2-7; no definite D call. This CDR3 region has 12 residues. CDR1 and CDR2 from the germline V gene are FNHDT and SITEND (reference sequence). Partial CDR3 DNA: TGTGCCAGCAGTACCCGGTTGGAT. This gives the protein CASSTRLD. The whole CDR3 sequence is CASSTRLDEQYF.